This TCR beta chain was found in a study of regulatory T cells in long-lasting Graves disease. Noted time point: newly diagnosed GD, antithyroid drugs for less than 3 months. The TCR library was prepared using RNA isolated from PBMCs. TCR beta libraries were built with iRepertoire HTBI primers and Arm-PCR of CDR3 regions. TCRdb fed the multiplex PCR reads into MiXCR, producing one record per CDR3 protein. Of approximately 300,000 distinct CDR3 sequences in the sample, 15% to 20% were seen once. Germline V CDR1 and CDR2: LNHDA, SQIVND (reference sequence). V dropped 5 bases and J dropped 1 base, with 12 bases sitting between them. CDR3 length: 15 residues.

Sequenced material: peripheral blood mononuclear cells (PBMCs), taken at new diagnosis, from a patient treated with antithyroid drugs. The source of this sequence is a female donor with Graves disease. The rearrangement links TRBV19 to TRBJ1-5, with D possibly being TRBD1 (5 bases). The CDR3 nucleotides are TGTGCCAGTAGTTCAGGGAAACGAAGCAATCAGCCCCAGCATTTT. Its protein product is CASSSGKRSNQPQHF.